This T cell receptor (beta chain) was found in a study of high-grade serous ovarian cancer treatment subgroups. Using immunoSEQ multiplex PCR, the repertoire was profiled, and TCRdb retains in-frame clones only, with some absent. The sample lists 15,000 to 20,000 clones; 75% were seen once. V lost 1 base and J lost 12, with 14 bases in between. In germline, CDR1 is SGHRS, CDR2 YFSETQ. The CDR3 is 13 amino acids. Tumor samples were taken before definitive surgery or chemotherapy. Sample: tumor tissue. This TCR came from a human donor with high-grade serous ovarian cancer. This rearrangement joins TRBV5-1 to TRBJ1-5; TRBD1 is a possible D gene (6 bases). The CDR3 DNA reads TGCGCCAGCAGCTTGTTCGGAGCAGGGGACCAGCATTTT. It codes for CASSLFGAGDQHF.